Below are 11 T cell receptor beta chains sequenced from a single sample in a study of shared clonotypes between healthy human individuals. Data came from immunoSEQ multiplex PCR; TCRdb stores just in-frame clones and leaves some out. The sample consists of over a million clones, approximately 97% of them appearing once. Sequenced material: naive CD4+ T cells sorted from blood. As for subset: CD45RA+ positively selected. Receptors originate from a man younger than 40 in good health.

The CDR3 nucleotides are TGTGCCAGCAGCTTTCAGGTTGGGAGCTACGAGCAGTACTTC. The encoded protein is CASSFQVGSYEQYF. The J gene is TRBJ2-7, the V gene TRBV28; possible D gene TRBD2, 5 bases. The CDR3 runs to 14 residues. Germline V lookup: CDR1 MDHEN, CDR2 SYDVKM. V was shortened by 6 bases and J by 3 bases, with 15 bases between the two germline ends. Full variable domain (outside the CDR3, taken from reference TRBV28 and TRBJ2-7): DVKVTQSSRYLVKRTGEKVFLECVQDMDHENMFWYRQDPGLGLRLIYFSYDVKMKEKGDIPEGYSVSREKKERFSLILESASTNQTSMYLCASSFQVGSYEQYFGPGTRLTVT.

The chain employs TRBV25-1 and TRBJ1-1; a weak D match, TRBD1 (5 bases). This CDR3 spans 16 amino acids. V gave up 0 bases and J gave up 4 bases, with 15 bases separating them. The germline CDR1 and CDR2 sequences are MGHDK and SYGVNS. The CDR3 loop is CASSEYELGVVTEAFF. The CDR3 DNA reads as TGTGCCAGCAGTGAATACGAGTTGGGGGTCGTCACTGAAGCTTTCTTT.

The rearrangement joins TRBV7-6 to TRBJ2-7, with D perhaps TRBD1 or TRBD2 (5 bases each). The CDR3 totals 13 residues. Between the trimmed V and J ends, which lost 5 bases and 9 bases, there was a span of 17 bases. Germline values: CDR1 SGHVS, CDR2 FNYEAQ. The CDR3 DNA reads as TGTGCCAGCAGCCAAGACAGCTTGGGAGCGCAGTACTTC. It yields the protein CASSQDSLGAQYF. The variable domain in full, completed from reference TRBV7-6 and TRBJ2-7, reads GAGVSQSPRYKVTKRGQDVALRCDPISGHVSLYWYRQALGQGPEFLTYFNYEAQQDKSGLPNDRFSAERPEGSISTLTIQRTEQRDSAMYRCASSQDSLGAQYFGPGTRLTVT.

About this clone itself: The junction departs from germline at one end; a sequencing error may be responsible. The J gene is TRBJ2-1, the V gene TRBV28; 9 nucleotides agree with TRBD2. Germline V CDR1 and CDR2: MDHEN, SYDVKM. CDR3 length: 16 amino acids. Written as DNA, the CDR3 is TGTGCCAGCACTTTAGCGGGAGAAATTTCCTACAATGAGCAGTTCTTC. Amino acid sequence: CASTLAGEISYNEQFF.

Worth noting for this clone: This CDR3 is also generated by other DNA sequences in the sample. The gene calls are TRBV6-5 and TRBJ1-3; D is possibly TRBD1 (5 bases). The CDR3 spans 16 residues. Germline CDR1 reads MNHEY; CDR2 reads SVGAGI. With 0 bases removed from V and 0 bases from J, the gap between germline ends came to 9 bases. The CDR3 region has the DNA TGTGCCAGCAGTTACTCCCCAGGGAGCTCTGGAAACACCATATATTTT. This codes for CASSYSPGSSGNTIYF.

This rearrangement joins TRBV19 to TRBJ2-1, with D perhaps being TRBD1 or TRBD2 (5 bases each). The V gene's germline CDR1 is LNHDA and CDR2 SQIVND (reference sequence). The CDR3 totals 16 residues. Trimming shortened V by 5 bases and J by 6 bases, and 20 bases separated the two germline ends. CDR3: CASSPARGRYGNEQFF. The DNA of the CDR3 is TGTGCCAGTAGTCCCGCCCGGGGCCGATACGGCAATGAGCAGTTCTTC.

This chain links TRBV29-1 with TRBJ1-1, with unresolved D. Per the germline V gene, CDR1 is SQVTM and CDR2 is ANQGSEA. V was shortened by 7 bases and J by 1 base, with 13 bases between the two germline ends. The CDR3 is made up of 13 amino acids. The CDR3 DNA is TGCAGCGACCTCCGGGATGGGAACACTGAAGCTTTCTTT. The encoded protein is CSDLRDGNTEAFF.

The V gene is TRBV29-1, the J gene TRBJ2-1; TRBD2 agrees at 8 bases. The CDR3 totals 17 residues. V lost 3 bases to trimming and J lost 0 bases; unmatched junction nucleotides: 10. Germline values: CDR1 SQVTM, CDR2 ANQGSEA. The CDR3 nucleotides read TGCAGCGTTGAGTGGCGGGAGGAATGGTACTCCTACAATGAGCAGTTCTTC. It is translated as CSVEWREEWYSYNEQFF.

Written as DNA, the CDR3 is TGTGCCAGCAGCCCGACGACAGCTATCTTTGAGGGCTACACCTTC. It encodes CASSPTTAIFEGYTF. The chain is built from TRBV7-9 and TRBJ1-2; TRBD1 is a possible D gene (5 bases). This CDR3 is 15 amino acids long. V dropped 5 bases and J dropped 8 bases, with 21 bases sitting between them. Per germline, CDR1 SEHNR and CDR2 FQNEAQ (reference sequence).

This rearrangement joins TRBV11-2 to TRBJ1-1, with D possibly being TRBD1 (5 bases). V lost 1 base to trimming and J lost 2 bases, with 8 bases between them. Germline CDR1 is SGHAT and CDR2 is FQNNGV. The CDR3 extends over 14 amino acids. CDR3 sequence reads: CASSLGGSNTEAFF. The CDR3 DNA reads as TGTGCCAGCAGCTTAGGGGGGAGTAACACTGAAGCTTTCTTT. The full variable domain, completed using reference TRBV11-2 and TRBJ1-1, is EAGVAQSPRYKIIEKRQSVAFWCNPISGHATLYWYQQILGQGPKLLIQFQNNGVVDDSQLPKDRFSAERLKGVDSTLKIQPAKLEDSAVYLCASSLGGSNTEAFFGQGTRLTVV.

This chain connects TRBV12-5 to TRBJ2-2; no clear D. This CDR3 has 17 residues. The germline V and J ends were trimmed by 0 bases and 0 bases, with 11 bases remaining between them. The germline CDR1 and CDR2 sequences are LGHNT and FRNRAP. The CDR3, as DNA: TGTGCTAGTGGTTTGGTCCACCCAAGAACGAACACCGGGGAGCTGTTTTTT. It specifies CASGLVHPRTNTGELFF.